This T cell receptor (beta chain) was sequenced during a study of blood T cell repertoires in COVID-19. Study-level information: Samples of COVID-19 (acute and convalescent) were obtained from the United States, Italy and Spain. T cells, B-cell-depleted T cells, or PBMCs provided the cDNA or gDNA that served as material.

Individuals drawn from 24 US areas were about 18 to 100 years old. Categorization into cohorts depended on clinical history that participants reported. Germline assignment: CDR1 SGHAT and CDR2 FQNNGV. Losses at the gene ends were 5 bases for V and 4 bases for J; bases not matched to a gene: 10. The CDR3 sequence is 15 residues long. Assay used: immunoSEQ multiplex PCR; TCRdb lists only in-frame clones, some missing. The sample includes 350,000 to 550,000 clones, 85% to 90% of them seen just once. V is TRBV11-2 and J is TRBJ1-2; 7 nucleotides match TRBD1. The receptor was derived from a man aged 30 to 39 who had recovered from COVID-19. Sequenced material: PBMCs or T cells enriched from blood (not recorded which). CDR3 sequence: CASSLAGGTVYGYTF. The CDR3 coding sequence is TGTGCCAGCAGCCTGGCGGGAGGGACAGTCTATGGCTACACCTTC.